The clone carrying this TCR beta chain occurred a few times. These data originate in a study of blood T cell repertoires in COVID-19. On the study more broadly: Donors in the United States, Italy and Spain gave samples during acute or convalescent COVID-19. Sources were T cells, B-cell-depleted T cells, or PBMCs; the material itself was cDNA or gDNA.

In the authors' workflow: How many nucleated cells were present was estimated from reference gene primer amplification. Method: immunoSEQ multiplex PCR; TCRdb's copy keeps in-frame clones and lacks some. The V and J calls and clone size come from that table; D and trimming were worked out from the DNA. This sample has about 40,000 clones, with roughly 79% found just once. The sequenced material came from peripheral blood. The sequence was collected from a woman aged 80 or older with acute or convalescent COVID-19.

The DNA of the CDR3 is TGTGCCAGTAGTATCGTTGCCGGGAACACTGAAGCTTTCTTT. Translating gives CASSIVAGNTEAFF. The chain has TRBV19 and TRBJ1-1; no clear D. Trimming took 3 bases from V and 1 from J, leaving 9 bases between them. The CDR3 is 14 amino acids. Germline CDR1 LNHDA, CDR2 SQIVND (reference sequence).